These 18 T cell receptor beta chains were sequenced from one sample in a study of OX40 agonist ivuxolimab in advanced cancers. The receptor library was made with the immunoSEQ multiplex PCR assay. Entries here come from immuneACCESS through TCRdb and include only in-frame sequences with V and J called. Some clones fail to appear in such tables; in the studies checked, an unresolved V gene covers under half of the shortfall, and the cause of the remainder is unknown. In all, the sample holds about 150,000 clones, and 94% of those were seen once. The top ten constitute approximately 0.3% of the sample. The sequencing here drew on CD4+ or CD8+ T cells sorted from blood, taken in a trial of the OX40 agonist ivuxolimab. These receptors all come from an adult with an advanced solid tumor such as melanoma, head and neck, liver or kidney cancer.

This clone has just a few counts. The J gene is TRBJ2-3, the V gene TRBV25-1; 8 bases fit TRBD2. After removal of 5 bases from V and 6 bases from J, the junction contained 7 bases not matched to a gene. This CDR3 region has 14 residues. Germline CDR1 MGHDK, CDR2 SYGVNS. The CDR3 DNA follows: TGTGCCAGCAGTATCGGGGGGGCGGGGGATACGCAGTATTTT. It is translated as CASSIGGAGDTQYF. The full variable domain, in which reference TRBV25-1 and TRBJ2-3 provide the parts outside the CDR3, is EADIYQTPRYLVIGTGKKITLECSQTMGHDKMYWYQQDPGMELHLIHYSYGVNSTEKGDLSSESTVSRIRTEHFPLTLESARPSHTSQYLCASSIGGAGDTQYFGPGTRLTVL.

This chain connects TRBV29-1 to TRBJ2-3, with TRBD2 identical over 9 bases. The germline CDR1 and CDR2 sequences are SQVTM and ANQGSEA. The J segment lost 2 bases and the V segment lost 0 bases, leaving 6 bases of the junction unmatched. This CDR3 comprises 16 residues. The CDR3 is CSVEDLASGTTDTQYF. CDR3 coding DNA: TGCAGCGTTGAAGATCTGGCTAGCGGGACCACAGATACGCAGTATTTT.

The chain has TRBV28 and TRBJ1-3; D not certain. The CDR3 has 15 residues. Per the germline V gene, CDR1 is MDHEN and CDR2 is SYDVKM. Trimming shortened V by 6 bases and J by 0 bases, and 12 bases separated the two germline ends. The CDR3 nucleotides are TGTGCCAGCAGACCACCCCAAATCTCTGGAAACACCATATATTTT. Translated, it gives CASRPPQISGNTIYF. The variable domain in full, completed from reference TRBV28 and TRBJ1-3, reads DVKVTQSSRYLVKRTGEKVFLECVQDMDHENMFWYRQDPGLGLRLIYFSYDVKMKEKGDIPEGYSVSREKKERFSLILESASTNQTSMYLCASRPPQISGNTIYFGEGSWLTVV.

Here the CDR3 reads CASSQDRASGGTDTQYF. The DNA for the CDR3 is TGCGCCAGCAGCCAAGATCGGGCTAGCGGGGGCACAGATACGCAGTATTTT. V is TRBV4-1 and J is TRBJ2-3, with TRBD2 matching over 9 bases. V shed 0 bases and J 1 base; nucleotides not matched to a gene: 5. The CDR3 is 17 amino acids. Germline V gene sequence: CDR1 MGHRA, CDR2 YSYEKL.

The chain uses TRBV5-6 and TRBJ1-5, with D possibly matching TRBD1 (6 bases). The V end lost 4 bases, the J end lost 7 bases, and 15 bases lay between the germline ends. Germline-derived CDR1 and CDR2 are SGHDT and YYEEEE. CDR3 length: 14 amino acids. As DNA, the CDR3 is TGTGCCAGCAGCACCTCACAGGGTATCCAGCCCCAGCATTTT. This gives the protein CASSTSQGIQPQHF.

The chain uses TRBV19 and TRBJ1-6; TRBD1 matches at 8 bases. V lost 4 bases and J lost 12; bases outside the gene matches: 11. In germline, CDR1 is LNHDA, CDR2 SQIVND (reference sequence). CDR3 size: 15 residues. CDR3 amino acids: CASSTPTGGIGPLHF. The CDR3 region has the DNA TGTGCCAGTAGTACCCCTACAGGGGGTATAGGACCCCTCCACTTT.

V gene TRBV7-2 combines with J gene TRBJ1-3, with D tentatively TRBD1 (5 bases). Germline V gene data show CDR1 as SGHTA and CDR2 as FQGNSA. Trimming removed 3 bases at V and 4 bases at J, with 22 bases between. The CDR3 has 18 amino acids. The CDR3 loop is CASSLVGRGLQGGNTIYF. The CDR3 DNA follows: TGTGCCAGCAGCTTGGTTGGGAGGGGACTACAAGGGGGAAACACCATATATTTT. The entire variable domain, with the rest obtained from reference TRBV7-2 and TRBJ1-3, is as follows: GAGVSQSPSNKVTEKGKDVELRCDPISGHTALYWYRQSLGQGLEFLIYFQGNSAPDKSGLPSDRFSAERTGGSVSTLTIQRTQQEDSAVYLCASSLVGRGLQGGNTIYFGEGSWLTVV.

DNA for the CDR3: TGTGCCAGTTCTCGATCCGGGACCACATTAAACTACGAGCAGTACTTC. Translation gives CASSRSGTTLNYEQYF. The V call is TRBV18, the J call TRBJ2-7; either TRBD1 or TRBD2 may fit D (5 bases each). The ends were cut back, 9 bases at V and 3 bases at J, with 24 bases in the middle. The germline V gene has CDR1 KGHSH and CDR2 LQKENI. This CDR3 comprises 16 residues.

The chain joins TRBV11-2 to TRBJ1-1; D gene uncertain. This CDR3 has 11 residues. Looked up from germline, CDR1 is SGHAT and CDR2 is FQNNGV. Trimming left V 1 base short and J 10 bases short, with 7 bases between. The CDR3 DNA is TGTGCCAGCAGCTTAGTCGCGGTAGCTTTCTTT. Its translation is CASSLVAVAFF.

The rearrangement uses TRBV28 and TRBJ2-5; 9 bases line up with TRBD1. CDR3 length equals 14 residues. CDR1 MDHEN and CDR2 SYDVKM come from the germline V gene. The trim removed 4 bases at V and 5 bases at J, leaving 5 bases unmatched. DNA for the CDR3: TGTGCCAGCAGTTCCCCACAGGGGGCGGAGACCCAGTACTTC. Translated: CASSSPQGAETQYF. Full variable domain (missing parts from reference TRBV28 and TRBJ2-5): DVKVTQSSRYLVKRTGEKVFLECVQDMDHENMFWYRQDPGLGLRLIYFSYDVKMKEKGDIPEGYSVSREKKERFSLILESASTNQTSMYLCASSSPQGAETQYFGPGTRLLVL.

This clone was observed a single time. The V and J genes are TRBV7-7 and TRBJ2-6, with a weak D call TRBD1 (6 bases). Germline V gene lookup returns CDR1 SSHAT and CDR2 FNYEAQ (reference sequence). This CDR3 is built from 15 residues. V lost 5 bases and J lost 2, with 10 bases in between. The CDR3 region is CASSDTGTGANVLTF. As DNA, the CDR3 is TGTGCCAGCAGCGACACAGGGACTGGGGCCAACGTCCTGACTTTC.

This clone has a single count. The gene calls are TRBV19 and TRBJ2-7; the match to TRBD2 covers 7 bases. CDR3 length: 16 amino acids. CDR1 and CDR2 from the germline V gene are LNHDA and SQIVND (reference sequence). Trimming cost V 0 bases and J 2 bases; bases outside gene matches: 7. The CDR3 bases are TGTGCCAGTAGTATAGATGGGGGGGGGACTCCCTACGAGCAGTACTTC. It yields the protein CASSIDGGGTPYEQYF.

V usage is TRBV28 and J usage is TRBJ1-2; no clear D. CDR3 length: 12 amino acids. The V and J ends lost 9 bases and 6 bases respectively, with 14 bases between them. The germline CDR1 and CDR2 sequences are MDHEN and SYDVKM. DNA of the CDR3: TGTGCCAGTTTCACCCTTCGGGATGGCTACACCTTC. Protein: CASFTLRDGYTF.

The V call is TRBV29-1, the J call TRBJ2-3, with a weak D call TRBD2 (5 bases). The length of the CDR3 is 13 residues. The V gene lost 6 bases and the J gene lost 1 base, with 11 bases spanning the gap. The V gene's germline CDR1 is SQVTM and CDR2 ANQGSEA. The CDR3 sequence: CSVDHGGTDTQYF. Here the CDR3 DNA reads TGCAGCGTCGATCACGGGGGCACAGATACGCAGTATTTT.

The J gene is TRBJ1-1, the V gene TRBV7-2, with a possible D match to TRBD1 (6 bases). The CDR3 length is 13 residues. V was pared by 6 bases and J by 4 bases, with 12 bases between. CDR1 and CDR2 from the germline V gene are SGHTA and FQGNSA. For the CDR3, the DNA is TGTGCCAGCAGTTACAACAGGGCCACTGAAGCTTTCTTT. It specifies CASSYNRATEAFF.

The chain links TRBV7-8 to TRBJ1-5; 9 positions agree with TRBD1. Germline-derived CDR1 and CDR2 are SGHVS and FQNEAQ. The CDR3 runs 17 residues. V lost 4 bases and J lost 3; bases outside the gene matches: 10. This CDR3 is CASSSLDRGRLNQPQHF. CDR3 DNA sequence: TGTGCCAGCAGCTCGTTAGACAGGGGGAGGCTCAATCAGCCCCAGCATTTT. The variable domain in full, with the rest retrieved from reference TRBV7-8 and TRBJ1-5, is GAGVSQSPRYKVAKRGQDVALRCDPISGHVSLFWYQQALGQGPEFLTYFQNEAQLDKSGLPSDRFFAERPEGSVSTLKIQRTQQEDSAVYLCASSSLDRGRLNQPQHFGDGTRLSIL.

DNA of the CDR3: TGTGCCAGCAGCCCGGGACAGGGGGCCGGGGAAGCTTTCTTT. Protein product: CASSPGQGAGEAFF. V and J are TRBV5-5 and TRBJ1-1, with 12 bases matching TRBD1. Germline CDR1 and CDR2: SGHKS and YYEKEE (reference sequence). Unmatched junction bases numbered 6, after V lost 4 bases and J lost 8 bases. The CDR3 totals 14 residues.

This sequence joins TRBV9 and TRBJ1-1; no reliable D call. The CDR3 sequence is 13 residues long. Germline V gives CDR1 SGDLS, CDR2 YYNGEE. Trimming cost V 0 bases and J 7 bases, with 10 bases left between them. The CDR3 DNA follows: TGTGCCAGCAGCGTAGGACTGCACGGTGAAGCTTTCTTT. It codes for CASSVGLHGEAFF.